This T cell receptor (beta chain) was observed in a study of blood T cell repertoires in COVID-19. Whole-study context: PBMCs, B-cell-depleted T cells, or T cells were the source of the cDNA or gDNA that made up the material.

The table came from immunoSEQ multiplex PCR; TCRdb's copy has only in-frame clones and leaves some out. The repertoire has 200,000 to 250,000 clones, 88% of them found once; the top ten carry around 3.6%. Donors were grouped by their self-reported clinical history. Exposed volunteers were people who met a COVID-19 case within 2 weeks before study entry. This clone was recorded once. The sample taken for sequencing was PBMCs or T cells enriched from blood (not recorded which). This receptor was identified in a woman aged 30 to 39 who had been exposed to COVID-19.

The DNA of the CDR3 is TGTGCCAGCGCCTTCCACGCCAGGCGATACACTGAAGCTTTCTTT. Amino acid sequence: CASAFHARRYTEAFF. The chain uses TRBV6-5 and TRBJ1-1; no clear D gene. Germline V gives CDR1 MNHEY, CDR2 SVGAGI. Trimming took off 8 bases at V and 3 bases at J, with 19 bases between the two ends. The CDR3 extends over 15 amino acids.